The source of this T cell receptor (beta chain) is a study of CD8 T cells in ankylosing spondylitis. This clonotype was seen many times. Its antigen is as yet unknown. Germline values: CDR1 SGDLS, CDR2 YYNGEE. The length of the CDR3 is 13 residues. The ends lost 3 bases at V and 3 bases at J; junction bases unmatched: 2. One entry per CDR3 protein results from TCRdb running MiXCR on the 5' RACE reads. The sample has under 15,000 distinct CDR3 sequences; about 2.7% are singletons. Study-level points and caveats: Clones linked to disease were reported to show significant enrichment in matched ankylosing spondylitis synovial fluid. Both synovial fluid and blood in reactive arthritis had previously been reported to carry some motif variants. A TCR beta motif of seven or eight highly homologous variants appeared characteristic of ankylosing spondylitis blood.

The material sequenced was blood, either unsorted or a sorted T cell fraction (not recorded which). V gene TRBV9 combines with J gene TRBJ1-2; TRBD1 agrees at 7 bases. The receptor was derived from a male donor with ankylosing spondylitis or in good health (not recorded which). The CDR3 nucleotides read TGTGCCAGCAGCGAGACAGGGTACTATGGCTACACCTTC. Encoded protein: CASSETGYYGYTF.